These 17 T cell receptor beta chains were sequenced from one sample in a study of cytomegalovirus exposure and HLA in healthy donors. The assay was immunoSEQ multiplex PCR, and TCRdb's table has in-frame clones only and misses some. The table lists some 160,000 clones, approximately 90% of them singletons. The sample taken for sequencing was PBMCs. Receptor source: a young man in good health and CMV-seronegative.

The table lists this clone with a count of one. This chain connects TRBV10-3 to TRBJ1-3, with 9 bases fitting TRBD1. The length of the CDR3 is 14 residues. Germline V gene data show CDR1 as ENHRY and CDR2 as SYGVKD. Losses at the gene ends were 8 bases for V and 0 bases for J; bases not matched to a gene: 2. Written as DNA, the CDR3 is TGTGCCATCGGGACAGGGACCTCTGGAAACACCATATATTTT. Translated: CAIGTGTSGNTIYF.

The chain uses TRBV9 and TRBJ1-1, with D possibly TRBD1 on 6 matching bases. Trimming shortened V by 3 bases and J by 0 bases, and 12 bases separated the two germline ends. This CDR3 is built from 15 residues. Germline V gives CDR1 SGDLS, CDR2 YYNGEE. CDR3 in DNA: TGTGCCAGCAGCGCCCCGACAGGCATGAACACTGAAGCTTTCTTT. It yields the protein CASSAPTGMNTEAFF.

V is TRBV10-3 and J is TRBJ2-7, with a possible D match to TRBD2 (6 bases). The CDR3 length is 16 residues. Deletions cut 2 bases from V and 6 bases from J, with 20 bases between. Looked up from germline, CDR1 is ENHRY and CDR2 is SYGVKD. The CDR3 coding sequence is TGTGCCATCAGTGAGGGTTCGGTCGGGAGTCTCTCCGAGCAGTACGTC. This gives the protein CAISEGSVGSLSEQYV.

Here the CDR3 reads CASSQMGTSNYGYTF. The CDR3 DNA reads TGTGCCAGCAGCCAGATGGGCACCTCAAACTATGGCTACACCTTC. The rearrangement links TRBV5-6 to TRBJ1-2; unclear D gene. Between the trimmed V and J ends, which lost 4 bases and 2 bases, there was a span of 15 bases. CDR1 and CDR2 from the germline V gene are SGHDT and YYEEEE. The CDR3 consists of 15 residues.

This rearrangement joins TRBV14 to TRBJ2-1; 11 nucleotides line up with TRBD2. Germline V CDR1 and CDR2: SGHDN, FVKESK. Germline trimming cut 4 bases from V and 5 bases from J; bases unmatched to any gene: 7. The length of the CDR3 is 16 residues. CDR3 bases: TGTGCCAGCAGCCCTAATAGCGGGAGGGTCGACAATGAGCAGTTCTTC. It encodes CASSPNSGRVDNEQFF.

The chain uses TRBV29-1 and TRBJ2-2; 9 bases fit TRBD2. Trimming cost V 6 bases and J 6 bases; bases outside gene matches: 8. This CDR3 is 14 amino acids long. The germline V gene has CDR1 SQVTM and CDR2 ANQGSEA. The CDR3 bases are TGCAGCGTACCGGGACTAGCTTTCGCCGGGGAGCTGTTTTTT. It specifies CSVPGLAFAGELFF.

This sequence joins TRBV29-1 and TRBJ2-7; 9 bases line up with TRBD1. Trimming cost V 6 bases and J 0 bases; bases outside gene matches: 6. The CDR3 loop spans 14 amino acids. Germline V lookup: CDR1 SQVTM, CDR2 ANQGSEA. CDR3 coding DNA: TGCAGCGTGAGGGACAGGGATTTCTCCTACGAGCAGTACTTC. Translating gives CSVRDRDFSYEQYF.

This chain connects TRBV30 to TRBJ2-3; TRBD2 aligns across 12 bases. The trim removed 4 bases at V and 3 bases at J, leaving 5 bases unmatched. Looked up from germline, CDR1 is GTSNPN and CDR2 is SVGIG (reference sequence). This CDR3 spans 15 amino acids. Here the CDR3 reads CAWTGLAGRTDTQYF. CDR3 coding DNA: TGTGCCTGGACTGGACTAGCGGGAAGGACAGATACGCAGTATTTT.

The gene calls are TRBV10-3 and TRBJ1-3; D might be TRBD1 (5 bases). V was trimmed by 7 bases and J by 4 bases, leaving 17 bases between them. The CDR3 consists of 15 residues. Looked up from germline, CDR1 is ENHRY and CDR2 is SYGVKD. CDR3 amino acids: CAITGGQGAGNTIYF. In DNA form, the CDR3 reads TGTGCCATCACTGGAGGGCAGGGTGCAGGAAACACCATATATTTT.

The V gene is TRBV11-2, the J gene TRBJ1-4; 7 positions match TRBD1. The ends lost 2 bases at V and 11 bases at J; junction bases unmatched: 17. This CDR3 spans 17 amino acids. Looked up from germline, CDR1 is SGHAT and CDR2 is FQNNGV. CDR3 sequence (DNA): TGTGCCAGCAGCTTATTAGGGGGCGCTGAGATGGTCGGGAAACTGTTTTTT. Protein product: CASSLLGGAEMVGKLFF.

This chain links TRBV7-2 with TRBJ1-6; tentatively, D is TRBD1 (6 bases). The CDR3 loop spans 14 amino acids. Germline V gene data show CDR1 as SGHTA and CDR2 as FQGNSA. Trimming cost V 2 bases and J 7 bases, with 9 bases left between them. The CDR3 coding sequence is TGTGCCAGCAGCTTATACAGGGAGAATTCACCCCTCCACTTT. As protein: CASSLYRENSPLHF.

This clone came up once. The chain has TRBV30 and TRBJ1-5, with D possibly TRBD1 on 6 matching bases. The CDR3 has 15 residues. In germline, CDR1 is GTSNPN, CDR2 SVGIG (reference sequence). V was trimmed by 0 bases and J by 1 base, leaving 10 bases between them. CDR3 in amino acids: CAWSVGGSSNQPQHF. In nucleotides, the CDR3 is TGTGCCTGGAGTGTAGGGGGTTCGAGCAATCAGCCCCAGCATTTT. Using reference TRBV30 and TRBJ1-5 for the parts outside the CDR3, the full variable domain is SQTIHQWPATLVQPVGSPLSLECTVEGTSNPNLYWYRQAAGRGLQLLFYSVGIGQISSEVPQNLSASRPQDRQFILSSKKLLLSDSGFYLCAWSVGGSSNQPQHFGDGTRLSIL.

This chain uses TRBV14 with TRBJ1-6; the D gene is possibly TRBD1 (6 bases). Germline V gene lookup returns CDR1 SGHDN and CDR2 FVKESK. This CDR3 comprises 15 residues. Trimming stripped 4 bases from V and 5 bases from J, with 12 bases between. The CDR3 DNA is TGTGCCAGCAGCCTACAGACAGGAAATAATTCACCCCTCCACTTT. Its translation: CASSLQTGNNSPLHF.

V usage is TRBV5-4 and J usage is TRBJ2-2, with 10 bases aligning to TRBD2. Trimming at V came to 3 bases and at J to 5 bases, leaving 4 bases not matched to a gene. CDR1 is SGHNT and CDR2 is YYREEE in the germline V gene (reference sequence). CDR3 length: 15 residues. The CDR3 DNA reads TGTGCCAGCAGCTCTAGCGGGAGTATTACCGGGGAGCTGTTTTTT. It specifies CASSSSGSITGELFF.

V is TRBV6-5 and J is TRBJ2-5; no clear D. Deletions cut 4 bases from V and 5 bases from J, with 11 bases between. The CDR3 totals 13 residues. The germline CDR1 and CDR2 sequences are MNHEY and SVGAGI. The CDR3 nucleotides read TGTGCCAGCAGTTCTCTAGGAAGGGAGACCCAGTACTTC. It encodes CASSSLGRETQYF.

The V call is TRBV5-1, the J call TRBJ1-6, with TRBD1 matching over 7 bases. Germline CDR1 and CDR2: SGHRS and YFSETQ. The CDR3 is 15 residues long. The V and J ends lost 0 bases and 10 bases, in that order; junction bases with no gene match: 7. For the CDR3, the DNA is TGCGCCAGCAGCTTGGAAGGGGGCGGGTCCTCACCCCTCCACTTT. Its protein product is CASSLEGGGSSPLHF.

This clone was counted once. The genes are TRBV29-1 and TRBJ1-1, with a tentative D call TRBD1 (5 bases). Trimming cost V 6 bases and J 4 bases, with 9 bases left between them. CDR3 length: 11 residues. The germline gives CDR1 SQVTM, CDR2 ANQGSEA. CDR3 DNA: TGCAGCGTAGGGACTAGCACTGAAGCTTTCTTT. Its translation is CSVGTSTEAFF.